This is a list of T cell receptor beta chains from one sample in a study of CD8 T cells in ankylosing spondylitis. TCRdb reprocessed the 5' RACE reads via MiXCR and lists one record per CDR3 protein. Of under 300,000 distinct CDR3 sequences in the sample, roughly 10% are singletons; the top ten hold less than 7.5%. Sequencing used blood, either unsorted or a sorted T cell fraction (not recorded which). The receptors were sampled from a male donor with ankylosing spondylitis or in good health (not recorded which). Both conserved end residues are part of each CDR3. The D gene is left open where the match is weak. The size field is filled for only some rows; it gives once, few, many or a size class.

v_call	clone_size	d_call	j_call	cdr3_nt	cdr3_aa
TRBV20-1	many	TRBD2	TRBJ2-7	TGCAGTGCTGGGGCCACTACTAGCGCGTCCTACGAGCAGTACTTC	CSAGATTSASYEQYF
TRBV12-3/TRBV12-4	many	.	TRBJ2-3	TGTGCCAGCAGTGACAGCCCAGATACGCAGTATTTT	CASSDSPDTQYF
TRBV5-1	few	.	TRBJ2-3	TGCGCCAGCAGCTTCCTAGGTGGGACAGATACGCAGTATTTT	CASSFLGGTDTQYF
TRBV5-1	many	TRBD2	TRBJ2-1	TGCGCCAGCAGCTTGGTGGGGACTAGCGCCAACAATGAGCAGTTCTTC	CASSLVGTSANNEQFF
TRBV11-2	.	.	TRBJ2-2	TGTGCCAGCAGCTTACTATCCAGCGGCCTCACCGGGGAGCTGTTTTTT	CASSLLSSGLTGELFF
TRBV5-1	many	TRBD1	TRBJ2-2	TGCGCCAGCAGTAACGACAGGGGCTACGGGGAGCTGTTTTTT	CASSNDRGYGELFF
TRBV7-6	many	.	TRBJ2-3	TGTGCCAGCAGCTCCACCCCGACCACAGATACGCAGTATTTT	CASSSTPTTDTQYF
TRBV7-9	few	.	TRBJ1-2	TGTGCCAGCAGCGGGGGTTTCAAGGAGGGCTATGGCTACACCTTC	CASSGGFKEGYGYTF
TRBV5-4	many	.	TRBJ2-1	TGTGCCAGCAGCTTGGGCCTCGGGAATAGCGCGTACAATGAGCAGTTCTTC	CASSLGLGNSAYNEQFF
TRBV11-3	.	TRBD2	TRBJ2-1	TGTGCCAGCAGCTCGATTACTGGGACTAGCGGGAGAGATGAGCAGTTCTTC	CASSSITGTSGRDEQFF
TRBV4-2	few	.	TRBJ1-2	TGTGCCAGCAGCCAAGCAACGTTCTATGGCTACACCTTC	CASSQATFYGYTF
TRBV12-3/TRBV12-4	many	TRBD2	TRBJ2-1	TGTGCCAGCAGTCCCGTTAGCGGGTATAGCTCCTACAATGAGCAGTTCTTC	CASSPVSGYSSYNEQFF
TRBV5-1	many	.	TRBJ1-1	TGCGCCAGCAGCTTGGCCTTATATGGGCGGAACACTGAAGCTTTCTTT	CASSLALYGRNTEAFF
TRBV5-1	many	.	TRBJ2-5	TGCGCCAGCAGCTATCGGACAGCCCTACAAGAGACCCAGTACTTC	CASSYRTALQETQYF
TRBV14	few	.	TRBJ1-2	TGTGCCAGCAGCCGCATGGACGGAGACTATGGCTACACCTTC	CASSRMDGDYGYTF
TRBV28	many	TRBD1	TRBJ1-2	TGTGCCAGCAACAGACAGGGGGCTAGTCCAAATGGCTACACCTTC	CASNRQGASPNGYTF
TRBV5-6	.	.	TRBJ2-3	TGTGCCAGCAGCTTGGGTCCTAGCGTCTTCCCAGATACGCAGTATTTT	CASSLGPSVFPDTQYF
TRBV9	.	.	TRBJ1-1	TGTGCCAGCAGCGCCCAGACAGGGAACACTGAAGCTTTCTTT	CASSAQTGNTEAFF
TRBV5-1	many	TRBD1	TRBJ2-1	TGCGCCAGCAAAAATTCCCGGGACAGGGAGTACAATGAGCAGTTCTTC	CASKNSRDREYNEQFF
TRBV29-1	many	TRBD2	TRBJ2-1	TGCAGCGGGCGGGAGGCCGGGGGTAATGAGCAGTTCTTC	CSGREAGGNEQFF
TRBV6-5	few	.	TRBJ2-5	TGTGCCAGCAGTTTGGGAGCTAGCTCCTTAGAGACCCAGTACTTC	CASSLGASSLETQYF
TRBV5-6	many	.	TRBJ2-1	TGTGCCAGCAGCTTGTTACGGCAGTTCTTC	CASSLLRQFF
TRBV7-9	few	.	TRBJ1-1	TGTGCCAGCAGCCGTCGGGGGATGAACACTGAAGCTTTCTTT	CASSRRGMNTEAFF
TRBV20-1	many	.	TRBJ2-1	TGCAGTGCTAGAGGCGGGGCCAGCTCCTACAATGAGCAGTTCTTC	CSARGGASSYNEQFF
TRBV10-3	few	.	TRBJ1-4	TGTGCCATCAGTGAGTCGGGGGGCCATGAAAAACTGTTTTTT	CAISESGGHEKLFF
TRBV5-1	many	TRBD1	TRBJ2-1	TGCGCCAGCAGCATAGGACAGGACTCCTACAATGAGCAGTTCTTC	CASSIGQDSYNEQFF
TRBV20-1	few	TRBD1	TRBJ2-4	TGCTGTGCTAGGAGTATGGGACAGGGTATAGCCAAAAACATTCAGTACTTC	CCARSMGQGIAKNIQYF
TRBV20-1	.	.	TRBJ1-1	TGCAGTGCTAGCCCTTCTGGGCGCACTGAAGCTTTCTTT	CSASPSGRTEAFF
TRBV5-1	many	TRBD1	TRBJ2-3	TGCGCCAGCAGCCAGGGACAGGGGGCCGCAGATACGCAGTATTTT	CASSQGQGAADTQYF
TRBV6-1	many	TRBD2	TRBJ2-3	TGTGCCAGCAGAGACCCTATAGCGGGGGGGCCCACAGATACGCAGTATTTT	CASRDPIAGGPTDTQYF
TRBV4-1	few	.	TRBJ1-5	TGCGCCAGCAGCCGAGACGGTAGCAATCAGCCCCAGCATTTT	CASSRDGSNQPQHF
TRBV5-1	few	TRBD1	TRBJ2-3	TGCGCCAGCAGCCCTCGCGAGACAGGGTCCACAGATACGCAGTATTTT	CASSPRETGSTDTQYF
TRBV12-3/TRBV12-4	many	.	TRBJ2-3	TGTGCCAGCACCTCCTTAGCATCCCCAGATACGCAGTATTTT	CASTSLASPDTQYF
TRBV7-9	.	TRBD1	TRBJ2-7	TGTTCCAGCAGCTTAATCGACAGGGGATACGAGCAGTACTTC	CSSSLIDRGYEQYF
TRBV20-1	many	TRBD2	TRBJ2-3	TGCAGTGCTAATAGCGGGAGGGCCACAGATACGCAGTATTTT	CSANSGRATDTQYF
TRBV20-1	many	TRBD2	TRBJ2-1	TGCAGTGCTCGGGGACTAGCGGGAGGGTCCAATGAGCAGTTCTTC	CSARGLAGGSNEQFF
TRBV27	many	.	TRBJ2-7	TGTGCCAGCAGTTTAGGACTTTCTTCCTACGAGCAGTACTTC	CASSLGLSSYEQYF
TRBV4-1	.	TRBD1	TRBJ2-7	TGCGCCAGCAGCCAAACGACAGGGGGCCACGAGCAGTACTTC	CASSQTTGGHEQYF
TRBV20-1	many	.	TRBJ2-5	TGCAGTGCAAAGGGACACTTACAAGAGACCCAGTACTTC	CSAKGHLQETQYF
TRBV28	.	.	TRBJ1-2	TGTGCCAGCAGTTCCTTAGACAACCCAAGGGGTGGCTACACCTTC	CASSSLDNPRGGYTF
TRBV20-1	many	.	TRBJ2-1	TGCAGTGCTGCTAGTTCCTATGAGCAGTTCTTC	CSAASSYEQFF
TRBV7-3	many	TRBD1	TRBJ1-1	TGTGCCAGCAGTCCGACAGGGGAGACTGAAGCTTTCTTT	CASSPTGETEAFF
TRBV9	few	.	TRBJ1-4	TGTGCCAGCAGCGTCGGAGGGGCTAATGAAAAACTGTTTTTT	CASSVGGANEKLFF
TRBV29-1	.	.	TRBJ1-1	TGCAGCGCGGCGGAGAACACTGAAGCTTTCTTT	CSAAENTEAFF
TRBV6-2/TRBV6-3	many	.	TRBJ1-1	TGTGCCAGCAGCTCGGACAGCGTGAACACTGAAGCTTTCTTT	CASSSDSVNTEAFF
TRBV12-3/TRBV12-4	many	TRBD2	TRBJ2-7	TGTGCCAGCAGGGCTCGGGGGGGCTCCTACGAGCAGTACTTC	CASRARGGSYEQYF
TRBV20-1	few	.	TRBJ2-3	TGCAGTGCCCCTCGATGGGAGAAGGGCACAGATACGCAGTATTTT	CSAPRWEKGTDTQYF
TRBV5-1	many	.	TRBJ2-2	TGCGCCAGCAGAAGGGCCCTCCCAGGACTTAACACCGGGGAGCTGTTTTTT	CASRRALPGLNTGELFF
TRBV12-3/TRBV12-4	many	.	TRBJ1-1	TGTGCCAGCACCCTCTGGAGCGACAGGAAAGCTTTCTTT	CASTLWSDRKAFF
TRBV5-5	many	.	TRBJ2-5	TGTGCCAGCAGCGGGGGGATTAGTAATAGGGTTGAGACCCAGTACTTC	CASSGGISNRVETQYF
TRBV20-1	many	TRBD2	TRBJ2-3	TGCAGTGCCAGGGACTACCGGCCGGGCCCAGATACGCAGTATTTT	CSARDYRPGPDTQYF
TRBV5-6	many	TRBD1	TRBJ1-1	TGTGCCAGCAGCCCCGGGACAGGTGAAGCTTTCTTT	CASSPGTGEAFF
TRBV7-8	.	.	TRBJ2-5	TGTGCCAGCAGCTTAGCGCCGGCAGATCAAGAGACCCAGTACTTC	CASSLAPADQETQYF
TRBV28	.	.	TRBJ2-1	TGTGCCAGTATAACAGATGGAGGCAATGAGCAGTTCTTC	CASITDGGNEQFF